This is a list of T cell receptor beta chains from one sample in a study of molecular identifiers for immune sequencing clone quantification. One entry per CDR3 protein results from TCRdb running MiXCR on the PCR reads. Among 400,000 to 600,000 distinct CDR3 sequences, around 23% were seen once, and the ten largest hold around 0.79%. The sequencing sample was made of naive CD8+ T cells from blood, with Jurkat cell RNA spiked in. These receptor sequences come from a human donor in good health. Some libraries in this study had Jurkat cell RNA spiked in. Both conserved end residues are part of each CDR3. A D gene is named only where the DNA matches it firmly. Where a row states a size, it is once, few, many or the class of an expanded clone; other rows omit it.

V,size,length,J,D,CDR3,DNA
TRBV28,.,14,TRBJ2-5,TRBD2,CASSRTSGGESQYF,TGTGCCAGCAGCCGGACTAGCGGTGGAGAGTCCCAGTACTTC
TRBV19,.,13,TRBJ1-1,.,CASSIGGPTEAFF,TGTGCCAGTAGTATTGGGGGCCCCACTGAAGCTTTCTTT
TRBV6-6,many,17,TRBJ2-7,TRBD1,CASSYSLAGTGVYEQYF,TGTGCCAGCAGTTACTCTCTTGCTGGGACAGGGGTCTACGAGCAGTACTTC
TRBV12-3/TRBV12-4,.,11,TRBJ1-1,.,CASCENTEAFF,TGTGCCAGCTGTGAGAACACTGAAGCTTTCTTT
TRBV2,.,14,TRBJ2-7,.,CASSEGTAYYEQYF,TGTGCCAGCAGTGAAGGGACAGCTTACTACGAGCAGTACTTC
TRBV4-1,.,15,TRBJ1-6,.,CASSQDWGPNSPLHF,TGCGCCAGCAGCCAAGATTGGGGACCGAATTCACCCCTCCACTTT
TRBV6-1,few,15,TRBJ2-5,.,CASSEGHMYQETQYF,TGTGCCAGCAGTGAAGGACACATGTACCAAGAGACCCAGTACTTC
TRBV10-3,.,14,TRBJ2-7,.,CAIRLGELTYEQYF,TGTGCCATCAGGTTGGGGGAACTCACCTACGAGCAGTACTTC
TRBV6-5,many,13,TRBJ2-7,.,CASSYSFAFEQYF,TGTGCCAGCAGTTATTCTTTCGCTTTTGAGCAGTACTTC
TRBV7-9,.,14,TRBJ2-7,.,CASSPARGSYEQYF,TGTGCCAGCAGCCCTGCTCGGGGAAGCTACGAGCAGTACTTC
TRBV3-1,few,13,TRBJ2-5,.,CASSRSDWETQYF,TGTGCCAGCAGCCGGTCGGATTGGGAGACCCAGTACTTC
TRBV7-9,.,14,TRBJ1-1,.,CASSLPFSLTEAFF,TGTGCCAGCAGCTTACCGTTCAGCCTCACTGAAGCTTTCTTT
TRBV7-9,many,13,TRBJ1-1,.,CASSLGGLPEAFF,TGTGCCAGCAGCTTAGGGGGGCTACCAGAAGCTTTCTTT
TRBV30,few,13,TRBJ2-2,.,CAWLGENTGELFF,TGTGCCTGGCTCGGGGAGAACACCGGGGAGCTGTTTTTT
TRBV2,few,14,TRBJ1-1,.,CASSRDPMNTEAFF,TGTGCCAGCAGCCGGGACCCCATGAACACTGAAGCTTTCTTT
TRBV20-1,many,16,TRBJ1-4,.,CSARDKEGRDNEKLFF,TGCAGTGCTAGAGATAAGGAAGGCAGGGATAATGAAAAACTGTTTTTT
TRBV7-2,.,15,TRBJ2-7,TRBD2,CASRARAGGLDEQYF,TGTGCCAGCAGGGCCCGGGCGGGGGGGCTCGACGAGCAGTACTTC
TRBV13,many,17,TRBJ1-4,.,CASSSSEDGLTNEKLFF,TGTGCCAGCAGCTCTTCGGAAGACGGTCTAACTAATGAAAAACTGTTTTTT
TRBV27,few,13,TRBJ1-2,.,CATSASWGYGYTF,TGTGCCACCAGTGCCTCCTGGGGCTATGGCTACACCTTC
TRBV4-3,many,15,TRBJ1-1,.,CASSQEWGLNTEAFF,TGCGCCAGCAGCCAAGAATGGGGGCTAAACACTGAAGCTTTCTTT
TRBV2,many,14,TRBJ2-5,.,CASSEGVVPETQYF,TGTGCCAGCAGTGAAGGAGTAGTTCCAGAGACCCAGTACTTC
TRBV12-3/TRBV12-4,many,13,TRBJ2-7,TRBD1,CASSQTPGQGAYF,TGTGCCAGCAGTCAAACCCCAGGACAGGGGGCATACTTC
TRBV5-6,.,14,TRBJ1-1,.,CASSPGAQWTEAFF,TGTGCCAGCAGTCCTGGGGCCCAGTGGACTGAAGCTTTCTTT
TRBV7-6,.,17,TRBJ2-7,TRBD1,CASSLVLSGTGPYEQCF,TGTGCCAGCAGCTTAGTATTGTCCGGGACAGGGCCCTACGAGCAGTGCTTC
TRBV3-1,many,14,TRBJ1-5,.,CASSPGTPNQPQHF,TGTGCCAGCAGCCCGGGGACTCCCAATCAGCCCCAGCATTTT
TRBV4-1,.,16,TRBJ1-2,TRBD1,CASSQLTGGFDYGYTF,TGCGCCAGCAGCCAACTTACAGGGGGTTTTGATTATGGCTACACCTTC
TRBV4-1,few,15,TRBJ2-3,.,CASSPRDWGTDTQYF,TGCGCCAGCAGCCCCCGGGACTGGGGGACAGATACGCAGTATTTT
TRBV6-5,.,16,TRBJ2-7,.,CASSYNRVESHYEQYF,TGTGCCAGCAGTTACAATCGGGTAGAATCCCACTACGAGCAGTACTTC
TRBV6-1,few,12,TRBJ2-4,.,CASSESSYIQYF,TGTGCCAGCAGTGAATCCTCCTACATTCAGTACTTC
TRBV2,few,19,TRBJ2-3,.,CANLYRGRLGAGGTDTQYF,TGTGCCAACTTATACAGGGGTCGACTGGGAGCGGGGGGCACAGATACGCAGTATTTT
TRBV7-6,many,16,TRBJ2-2,TRBD2,CASSPLAGPNTGELFF,TGTGCCAGCAGCCCCTTAGCGGGTCCGAACACCGGGGAGCTGTTTTTT
TRBV14,.,15,TRBJ2-1,.,CASSQGASRYNEQFF,TGTGCCAGCAGCCAAGGTGCCTCACGATACAATGAGCAGTTCTTC
TRBV30,.,14,TRBJ2-5,TRBD1,CVWSVQGGVETQYF,TGTGTCTGGAGTGTACAGGGGGGAGTAGAGACCCAGTACTTC
TRBV12-3/TRBV12-4,.,13,TRBJ2-2,.,CASCYVSAGELFF,TGTGCCAGCTGTTACGTGAGCGCCGGGGAGCTGTTTTTT
TRBV13,many,15,TRBJ2-4,TRBD2,CASTPGLAGRNIQYF,TGTGCCAGCACCCCGGGACTAGCCGGCCGGAACATTCAGTACTTC
TRBV20-1,many,13,TRBJ1-4,.,CSARQATNEKLFF,TGCAGTGCTAGACAAGCAACTAATGAAAAACTGTTTTTT
TRBV5-4,once,15,TRBJ2-7,TRBD1,CASSRTGASSYGQYF,TGTGCCAGCAGCAGGACAGGGGCGAGCTCCTACGGGCAGTACTTC
TRBV14,few,14,TRBJ2-7,.,CASSPDLASYEQYF,TGTGCCAGCAGCCCGGACTTGGCGTCCTACGAGCAGTACTTC
TRBV12-5,many,14,TRBJ2-1,TRBD2,CASGRTSGYNEQFF,TGTGCTAGTGGTCGGACTAGCGGTTACAATGAGCAGTTCTTC
TRBV7-9,.,15,TRBJ2-5,TRBD2,CASSPTLAVQETQYF,TGTGCCAGCAGCCCTACACTAGCGGTACAAGAGACCCAGTACTTC
TRBV4-3,few,15,TRBJ1-5,.,CASSQDRTPRQPQHF,TGCGCCAGCAGCCAAGATAGGACACCCAGACAGCCCCAGCATTTT
TRBV20-1,.,14,TRBJ2-5,.,CSARRSDYQESQYF,TGCAGTGCTAGACGGTCAGACTACCAAGAGAGCCAGTACTTC
TRBV28,few,15,TRBJ2-7,.,CASTHRDKDHYEQYF,TGTGCCAGCACCCATCGGGACAAGGATCACTACGAGCAGTACTTC
TRBV28,once,15,TRBJ2-7,.,CASSWRGPLTCEQYF,TGTGCCAGCAGTTGGAGGGGCCCACTTACCTGCGAGCAGTACTTC
TRBV12-3/TRBV12-4,.,21,TRBJ2-3,TRBD1,CASSLWGMRTGAEPSTDTQYF,TGTGCCAGCAGTTTATGGGGTATGCGGACAGGGGCCGAACCAAGCACAGATACGCAGTATTTT
TRBV7-2,few,17,TRBJ1-6,TRBD1,CASSNLGTGPSNSPLHF,TGTGCCAGCAGCAATCTAGGGACAGGGCCTTCAAATTCACCCCTCCACTTT
TRBV4-1,.,14,TRBJ2-5,TRBD2,CASSQDWEGETQYF,TGCGCCAGCAGCCAAGATTGGGAGGGGGAGACCCAGTACTTC
TRBV12-3/TRBV12-4,few,14,TRBJ1-1,.,CASSAGTPGTEAFF,TGTGCCAGCAGTGCCGGGACCCCAGGAACTGAAGCTTTCTTT
TRBV20-1,.,15,TRBJ2-2,TRBD1,CCAPDRGANTGELFF,TGCTGTGCCCCCGACAGGGGCGCGAACACCGGGGAGCTGTTTTTT
TRBV6-2/TRBV6-3,few,14,TRBJ2-7,.,CASSLGLQRNEQYF,TGTGCCAGCAGCTTAGGTTTGCAGCGAAACGAGCAGTACTTC
TRBV9,.,12,TRBJ2-7,.,CASSVAVGEQYF,TGTGCCAGCAGCGTAGCGGTCGGCGAGCAGTACTTC
TRBV5-1,.,19,TRBJ2-1,TRBD2,CASSLDPPDRLAGDNEQFF,TGCGCCAGCAGCTTGGATCCCCCGGATCGGCTAGCGGGAGACAATGAGCAGTTCTTC
TRBV3-1,.,14,TRBJ1-4,TRBD1,CASSQGLKDEKLFF,TGTGCCAGCTCACAGGGGTTAAAGGATGAAAAACTGTTTTTT